This TCR beta chain was sequenced during a study of blood T cells in healthy people across ages. General study findings and limits: Investigators viewed diversity estimates from one million T cells as underestimates, the study reported. Naive CD4+ cells and diversity were both higher in long-lived donors than in aged donors. Any changes in expanded clonotypes were possibly confounded, as donor CMV status remained unknown.

Then a second PCR, running roughly 7 to 12 cycles, was carried out with a sample-barcoded 5' primer and a J-beta primer mix. In TCRdb, the 5' RACE reads were re-called with MiXCR into one record per CDR3 protein. The sample yields 700,000 to 900,000 distinct CDR3 sequences, approximately 53% seen once. With regard to this clonotype: Its antigen is currently unknown.

Germline V gene lookup returns CDR1 DFQATT and CDR2 SNEGSKA (reference sequence). The ends lost 1 base at V and 10 bases at J; junction bases unmatched: 10. The length of the CDR3 is 15 residues. Donors were systemically healthy Caucasian individuals from Russia aged about 6 to 90 years. V usage is TRBV20-1 and J usage is TRBJ2-1; 10 nucleotides agree with TRBD2. Sequenced input: blood. This sequence originates from a man aged 80 or over in good health. CDR3 in DNA: TGCAGTGCTAGAGCTCGAGCGGGAGGGTCTGTCGAGCAGTTCTTC. This encodes CSARARAGGSVEQFF.